This T cell receptor (beta chain) was documented in a study of blood T cell repertoires in COVID-19. The overall study: Italy, Spain and the United States were the sources of the convalescent and acute COVID-19 samples. From T cells, B-cell-depleted T cells, or PBMCs came the material, which was cDNA or gDNA.

The germline V gene has CDR1 SNHLY and CDR2 FYNNEI. The V segment lost 6 bases and the J segment 3 bases; nucleotides outside the gene matches: 1. The CDR3 extends over 12 amino acids. The authors' processing: It was from reference gene primer amplification that nucleated cell counts were estimated. Repertoires were generated with immunoSEQ multiplex PCR, while TCRdb's copy carries only in-frame clones and drops some. D and trimming were read from the DNA, whereas the V and J calls and clone size are those reported in that table. The table lists about 140,000 clones, around four fifths of them singletons, with 11% in the top ten. The sample holds one count of this clone.

The chain carries TRBV2 and TRBJ2-7; TRBD1 matches 8 bases. This sequence originates from a man between 60 and 75 years old who had recovered from COVID-19. Material: peripheral blood. The CDR3 is CASRTGDYEQYF. The CDR3 coding sequence is TGTGCCAGCAGGACAGGGGACTACGAGCAGTACTTC.